This T cell receptor beta chain was documented in a study of type 1 and type 2 diabetes patients. Amplification started from genomic DNA. Multiplex PCR with 30 forward and 13 reverse primers amplified the TCR beta CDR3. MiXCR was run by TCRdb on the multiplex PCR reads, yielding one entry per CDR3 protein. Altogether about 270,000 distinct CDR3 sequences are present, roughly 44% being singletons, with the ten largest covering around 15%. Germline V lookup: CDR1 SGHDN, CDR2 FVKESK. The J segment lost 3 bases and the V segment lost 1 base, leaving 6 bases of the junction unmatched. The CDR3 has 16 residues.

The chain carries TRBV14 and TRBJ1-5; 7 bases match TRBD1. The sample consisted of peripheral blood mononuclear cells (PBMCs). The sequence derives from a man between 18 and 35 years old with type 2 diabetes. The CDR3 reads CASSQGGQKLNQPQHF. In nucleotides, the CDR3 is TGTGCCAGCAGCCAAGGGGGACAGAAACTCAATCAGCCCCAGCATTTT. Filled out from reference TRBV14 and TRBJ1-5, the complete variable domain reads EAGVTQFPSHSVIEKGQTVTLRCDPISGHDNLYWYRRVMGKEIKFLLHFVKESKQDESGMPNNRFLAERTGGTYSTLKVQPAELEDSGVYFCASSQGGQKLNQPQHFGDGTRLSIL.